This TCR beta chain was found in a study of monozygotic twins with inflammatory bowel disease. Germline loops: CDR1 DFQATT, CDR2 SNEGSKA (reference sequence). The CDR3 has 14 residues. UMIs that included a 6-nucleotide sample barcode were added by template switching, which took place during cDNA synthesis. TCRdb reprocessed the 5' RACE reads and keeps a single row for each CDR3 protein, giving no DNA. The clone table shows more than 300,000 distinct CDR3 sequences, with the ten largest holding 5.6%. The specimen sequenced was blood. This chain uses TRBV20-1 with TRBJ2-7. The receptor comes from a human donor with ulcerative colitis or Crohn's disease, or a healthy co-twin of an affected twin (not recorded which). The chain's CDR3 is CSASPRTAHYEQYF.